This entry lists 24 T cell receptor beta chains sequenced from one sample in a study of CD8+ T cells in alopecia areata. Following extraction, RNA underwent reverse transcription to cDNA, which served as the sequencing template. TCRdb keeps only in-frame clones here, not all; method: immunoSEQ multiplex PCR. The sample has some 170,000 clones; about 61% are singletons. Indicated treatment: oral pan-JAK inhibitor, 5-10 mg twice daily. The source was CD4+ T cells sorted from blood, collected at roughly week 55, from a patient treated with tofacitinib. The receptors here all came from a human donor with alopecia areata.

This sequence joins TRBV6-9 and TRBJ1-2; perhaps TRBD1 as D (6 bases). This CDR3 has 13 amino acids. Trimming removed 1 base from V and 6 bases from J, with 9 bases in between. Germline V gene data show CDR1 as MNHGY and CDR2 as SVAAGI. The CDR3 DNA reads TGTGCCAGCAGTTATTGGGCAGGGGATGGCTACACCTTC. As protein: CASSYWAGDGYTF.

The chain couples TRBV30 to TRBJ1-1; no reliable D call. The CDR3 sequence is 14 residues long. CDR1 and CDR2 from the germline V gene are GTSNPN and SVGIG (reference sequence). Trimming left V 3 bases short and J 12 bases short, with 23 bases between. The DNA of the CDR3 is TGTGCCTGGAGCCTGCGGGGTCCTGGGGTTGGGTCTTTCTTT. Protein: CAWSLRGPGVGSFF.

This clone was seen once. The J gene is TRBJ2-3, the V gene TRBV5-6; a weak D match, TRBD2 (5 bases). V lost 1 base and J lost 1, with 7 bases in between. The CDR3 contains 14 residues. The germline CDR1 and CDR2 sequences are SGHDT and YYEEEE. CDR3 loop: CASSLLGGTDTQYF. CDR3 bases: TGTGCCAGCAGCTTGCTCGGGGGCACAGATACGCAGTATTTT.

The chain recombines TRBV11-2 with TRBJ1-6; maybe TRBD1 (6 bases). Trimming took off 0 bases at V and 6 bases at J, with 9 bases between the two ends. CDR3 length: 15 amino acids. CDR1 and CDR2 (germline): SGHAT, FQNNGV. For the CDR3, the DNA is TGTGCCAGCAGCTTAGATGCCAGGGGTAATTCACCCCTCCACTTT. Protein: CASSLDARGNSPLHF.

V is TRBV29-1 and J is TRBJ1-1; D is possibly TRBD1 (6 bases). The V and J ends lost 7 bases and 4 bases respectively, with 19 bases between them. This CDR3 has 14 amino acids. Germline CDR1 reads SQVTM; CDR2 reads ANQGSEA. The CDR3 loop is CSALRTAGSTEAFF. In nucleotides, the CDR3 is TGCAGCGCGCTACGGACAGCCGGGTCCACTGAAGCTTTCTTT. The entire variable domain, with the rest obtained from reference TRBV29-1 and TRBJ1-1, is as follows: SAVISQKPSRDICQRGTSLTIQCQVDSQVTMMFWYRQQPGQSLTLIATANQGSEATYESGFVIDKFPISRPNLTFSTLTVSNMSPEDSSIYLCSALRTAGSTEAFFGQGTRLTVV.

J is TRBJ2-1 and V is TRBV4-2; TRBD2 agrees at 8 bases. Germline trimming cut 1 base from V and 5 bases from J; bases unmatched to any gene: 7. This CDR3 spans 16 amino acids. Germline V gene sequence: CDR1 LGHNA, CDR2 YNFKEQ. In DNA, the CDR3 is TGTGCCAGCAGCCAAGGGGGTAGCGGGGAGGACAATGAGCAGTTCTTC. Protein: CASSQGGSGEDNEQFF.

This clone was counted a single time. The rearrangement uses TRBV25-1 and TRBJ2-3, with D unclear. Germline V lookup: CDR1 MGHDK, CDR2 SYGVNS. Trimming shortened V by 6 bases and J by 2 bases, and 12 bases separated the two germline ends. The CDR3 runs to 14 residues. Here the CDR3 reads CASSPPHHTDTQYF. DNA of the CDR3: TGTGCCAGCAGCCCCCCGCACCACACAGATACGCAGTATTTT.

DNA for the CDR3: TGTGCCAGCAGCTTAGGGACAGCTCGTAACAATGAGCAGTTCTTC. Translating gives CASSLGTARNNEQFF. The V gene is TRBV7-9, the J gene TRBJ2-1; D is possibly TRBD1 (6 bases). The germline V gene has CDR1 SEHNR and CDR2 FQNEAQ (reference sequence). Trimming took off 1 base at V and 5 bases at J, with 12 bases between the two ends. This CDR3 is built from 15 residues.

There are a few counts of this clone. V gene TRBV5-1 combines with J gene TRBJ2-1; 8 positions match TRBD2. The CDR3 length is 15 residues. The V gene end was trimmed by 0 bases and the J gene end by 9 bases; junction bases not matched to a gene: 8. Germline V gene data show CDR1 as SGHRS and CDR2 as YFSETQ. CDR3 residues: CASSLGSSGVVEQFF. The CDR3 bases are TGCGCCAGCAGCTTGGGTAGTAGCGGGGTGGTTGAGCAGTTCTTC.

This clone was seen many times. The chain couples TRBV7-2 to TRBJ2-5; a weak D match, TRBD1 (5 bases). V dropped 3 bases and J dropped 12 bases, with 17 bases sitting between them. CDR3 length: 13 residues. The germline CDR1 and CDR2 sequences are SGHTA and FQGNSA. CDR3 loop: CASSLGSGLQEYF. For the CDR3, the DNA is TGTGCCAGCAGCTTGGGCTCAGGGCTTCAGGAGTACTTC.

This chain uses TRBV25-1 with TRBJ1-6; D gene ambiguous. The CDR3 sequence is 13 residues long. Germline values: CDR1 MGHDK, CDR2 SYGVNS. V lost 3 bases, J lost 11 bases, and 11 bases lay in between. The CDR3 protein is CASSEARGTPLHF. The CDR3, as DNA: TGTGCCAGCAGTGAGGCCAGAGGAACACCCCTCCACTTT.

V is TRBV15 and J is TRBJ2-5, with TRBD2 identical over 7 bases. V shed 1 base, J shed 4 bases, and the junction held 15 bases outside the gene matches. This CDR3 has 18 amino acids. Looked up from germline, CDR1 is LNHNV and CDR2 is YYDKDF (reference sequence). CDR3 region: CATSRGFDSGGISETQYF. The CDR3, as DNA: TGTGCCACCAGCAGAGGTTTTGATTCGGGGGGAATTTCAGAGACCCAGTACTTC.

This rearrangement joins TRBV6-5 to TRBJ2-5; D is unclear. The DNA end favors TRBJ2-7, so the J call may be wrong. This CDR3 is 12 amino acids long. The germline V gene has CDR1 MNHEY and CDR2 SVGAGI. CDR3 sequence reads: CASRRGAYEQYF. CDR3 bases: TGTGCCAGCAGGAGAGGAGCCTACGAGCAGTACTTC.

The V and J genes are TRBV19 and TRBJ1-1, with D tentatively TRBD1 (6 bases). This CDR3 has 13 amino acids. With 4 bases removed from V and 6 bases from J, the gap between germline ends came to 12 bases. CDR1 LNHDA and CDR2 SQIVND come from the germline V gene (reference sequence). CDR3 amino acids: CASSKDRISEAFF. CDR3 in DNA: TGTGCCAGTAGTAAAGACAGGATTTCTGAAGCTTTCTTT.

This chain uses TRBV30 with TRBJ1-4; D remains unclear. The germline V and J ends were trimmed by 0 bases and 7 bases, with 12 bases remaining between them. The CDR3 loop spans 14 amino acids. Germline loops: CDR1 GTSNPN, CDR2 SVGIG (reference sequence). CDR3 region: CAWSVPPGSEKLFF. The CDR3 region has the DNA TGTGCCTGGAGTGTACCGCCAGGCTCTGAAAAACTGTTTTTT.

This clone was seen only a few times. The V and J genes are TRBV6-1 and TRBJ2-3; a weak D match, TRBD2 (6 bases). The V gene's germline CDR1 is MNHNS and CDR2 SASEGT. The CDR3 spans 15 residues. V lost 3 bases and J lost 4, with 14 bases in between. DNA of the CDR3: TGTGCCAGCAGTGATGCCGGGGGTGCCTCAGATACGCAGTATTTT. Translation gives CASSDAGGASDTQYF.

V usage is TRBV7-9 and J usage is TRBJ1-2, with no clear D. The germline gives CDR1 SEHNR, CDR2 FQNEAQ (reference sequence). V was pared by 4 bases and J by 2 bases, with 14 bases between. This CDR3 is 15 amino acids long. CDR3 nucleotide sequence: TGTGCCAGCAGCTCGCCTGGAAGAACCAACTATGGCTACACCTTC. Protein product: CASSSPGRTNYGYTF.

This sequence joins TRBV30 and TRBJ1-6; TRBD1 might be the D (5 bases). Trimming shortened V by 5 bases and J by 9 bases, and 14 bases separated the two germline ends. The CDR3 extends over 13 amino acids. Germline V gives CDR1 GTSNPN, CDR2 SVGIG (reference sequence). The DNA for the CDR3 is TGTGCCTGGTCGGGGGAACGTGCTTCACCCCTCCACTTT. Protein sequence: CAWSGERASPLHF.

V usage is TRBV4-1 and J usage is TRBJ1-2; D is perhaps TRBD1 (5 bases). This CDR3 has 15 amino acids. Trimming cost V 4 bases and J 2 bases, with 14 bases left between them. Germline V gene sequence: CDR1 MGHRA, CDR2 YSYEKL. CDR3 sequence: CASSLIREGNYGYTF. The CDR3, as DNA: TGCGCCAGCAGCCTCATAAGAGAGGGGAACTATGGCTACACCTTC.

This chain uses TRBV2 with TRBJ2-3; 7 bases are shared with TRBD1. Germline CDR1 reads SNHLY; CDR2 reads FYNNEI. The ends lost 6 bases at V and 10 bases at J; junction bases unmatched: 16. The CDR3 is made up of 15 amino acids. Here the CDR3 DNA reads TGTGCCAGCAGGGACCCGGGACAGACCTCGGTTTCGCAGTATTTT. It encodes CASRDPGQTSVSQYF. The whole variable domain, remainder taken from reference TRBV2 and TRBJ2-3, is EPEVTQTPSHQVTQMGQEVILRCVPISNHLYFYWYRQILGQKVEFLVSFYNNEISEKSEIFDDQFSVERPDGSNFTLKIRSTKLEDSAMYFCASRDPGQTSVSQYFGPGTRLTVL.

J is TRBJ2-5 and V is TRBV5-1; possible D gene TRBD2, 6 bases. Germline lookup yields CDR1 SGHRS and CDR2 YFSETQ. V was shortened by 0 bases and J by 5 bases, with 14 bases between the two germline ends. CDR3 size: 15 residues. CDR3 DNA: TGCGCCAGCAGCTTGGCCATGGCTAGCGACGAGACCCAGTACTTC. Translation: CASSLAMASDETQYF.

V and J are TRBV19 and TRBJ2-7; tentatively, D is TRBD2 (6 bases). CDR1 LNHDA and CDR2 SQIVND come from the germline V gene (reference sequence). Trimming shortened V by 3 bases and J by 4 bases, and 16 bases separated the two germline ends. The CDR3 contains 15 residues. The CDR3 here is CASSMFGGSLYEQYF. CDR3 in DNA: TGTGCCAGTAGTATGTTCGGGGGTTCTCTGTACGAGCAGTACTTC.

The chain links TRBV30 to TRBJ2-1, with a weak D call TRBD2 (5 bases). Between the trimmed V and J ends, which lost 0 bases and 9 bases, there was a span of 6 bases. CDR1 and CDR2 from the germline V gene are GTSNPN and SVGIG (reference sequence). This CDR3 is built from 11 residues. CDR3 bases: TGTGCCTGGAGTGTAGAGGGTGAGCAGTTCTTC. Protein: CAWSVEGEQFF.

This clone has only a few counts. The same CDR3 is also encoded by other DNA sequences in this sample. The chain uses TRBV7-9 and TRBJ1-6; TRBD1 is a possible D gene (6 bases). V lost 1 base to trimming and J lost 10 bases, with 11 bases between them. Germline loops: CDR1 SEHNR, CDR2 FQNEAQ (reference sequence). This CDR3 is 14 amino acids long. This CDR3 is CASSLDQGQSPLHF. The CDR3 coding sequence is TGTGCCAGCAGCTTAGACCAGGGACAATCACCCCTCCACTTT.